One and the same sample provided the 15 T cell receptor beta chains below, sequenced in a study of shared clonotypes between healthy human individuals. Libraries were prepared by immunoSEQ multiplex PCR; TCRdb keeps only in-frame clonotypes and omits some of them. The sample has approximately 1.5 million clones; just under 99% are singletons. Sequences were obtained from naive CD4+ T cells sorted from blood. The subset denotes: CD45RA+ positively selected. These receptors came from a man under 40 in good health.

The CDR3 DNA reads TGTGCCAGCAGCCCAACGCGGAGACTAGCGGGAGGCCGTCCCTACAATGAGCAGTTCTTC. Protein product: CASSPTRRLAGGRPYNEQFF. This rearrangement joins TRBV11-3 to TRBJ2-1; 13 nucleotides line up with TRBD2. Germline V gene sequence: CDR1 SGHNT, CDR2 YENEEA. With 5 bases clipped from V and 2 bases from J, the junction kept 15 bases outside the gene matches. This CDR3 has 20 residues.

The J gene is TRBJ2-3, the V gene TRBV2; D may correspond to TRBD1 or TRBD2 (7 bases each). V was pared by 4 bases and J by 0 bases, with 11 bases between. The CDR3 extends over 15 amino acids. Germline V gives CDR1 SNHLY, CDR2 FYNNEI. Here the CDR3 reads CASSVRGGSTDTQYF. For the CDR3, the DNA is TGTGCCAGCAGTGTCAGGGGGGGGAGCACAGATACGCAGTATTTT.

The rearrangement links TRBV15 to TRBJ1-1; possible D gene TRBD1, 5 bases. Germline CDR1 reads LNHNV; CDR2 reads YYDKDF (reference sequence). Trimming cost V 3 bases and J 3 bases, with 11 bases left between them. The CDR3 has 14 amino acids. CDR3 DNA sequence: TGTGCCACCAGCAGGCCCGGGGGATACACTGAAGCTTTCTTT. It translates to CATSRPGGYTEAFF.

The gene calls are TRBV28 and TRBJ2-5, with D perhaps given as TRBD1 or TRBD2 (6 bases each). Germline CDR1 MDHEN, CDR2 SYDVKM. Trimming cost V 4 bases and J 5 bases, with 11 bases left between them. This CDR3 has 13 amino acids. The CDR3 DNA follows: TGTGCCAGCAGTTCGGGGGCAACGGAGACCCAGTACTTC. It yields the protein CASSSGATETQYF.

This clone was detected once. The genes are TRBV29-1 and TRBJ1-5, with no clear D. The CDR3 runs to 14 residues. V dropped 7 bases and J dropped 1 base, with 14 bases sitting between them. Germline V gives CDR1 SQVTM, CDR2 ANQGSEA. The CDR3 DNA is TGCAGCGCCCAGGCCTACGGGAGCAATCAGCCCCAGCATTTT. Its translation: CSAQAYGSNQPQHF.

With respect to this clone: The sample has other DNA sequences that encode this CDR3 too. The V gene is TRBV4-3, the J gene TRBJ2-7; TRBD2 is a possible D gene (5 bases). Germline CDR1 LGHNA, CDR2 YSLEER. V was clipped by 0 bases and J by 1 base, with 10 bases between them. There are 15 residues in the CDR3. The chain's CDR3 is CASSQDGRASYEQYF. Here the CDR3 DNA reads TGCGCCAGCAGCCAAGACGGGCGGGCGTCCTACGAGCAGTACTTC.

Details on this clone: Other nucleotide sequences from this sample produce the same CDR3. This rearrangement joins TRBV6-6 to TRBJ2-5; D unresolved. V lost 3 bases to trimming and J lost 4 bases, with 6 bases between them. Looked up from germline, CDR1 is MNHNY and CDR2 is SVGAGI (reference sequence). This CDR3 is built from 12 residues. The CDR3 region has the DNA TGTGCCAGCAGTTATGTTGGAGAGACCCAGTACTTC. Translation gives CASSYVGETQYF.

Comment on this clone: The same CDR3 can be traced to other DNA sequences in this sample. V is TRBV29-1 and J is TRBJ1-1; maybe TRBD1 (6 bases). This CDR3 region has 12 residues. Germline values: CDR1 SQVTM, CDR2 ANQGSEA. The ends were cut back, 6 bases at V and 0 bases at J, with 8 bases in the middle. The CDR3 DNA follows: TGCAGCGTACAGGGTATGAACACTGAAGCTTTCTTT. This gives the protein CSVQGMNTEAFF.

The genes are TRBV5-4 and TRBJ2-7, with 11 nucleotides matching TRBD1. The germline V gene has CDR1 SGHNT and CDR2 YYREEE (reference sequence). The length of the CDR3 is 17 residues. V shed 2 bases, J shed 1 base, and the junction held 8 bases outside the gene matches. The CDR3 DNA is TGTGCCAGCAGCTTCCCGGGACAGGGGGTAGGTTCCTACGAGCAGTACTTC. It codes for CASSFPGQGVGSYEQYF.

This chain uses TRBV27 with TRBJ2-3; 9 bases map to TRBD1. The J segment lost 4 bases and the V segment lost 7 bases, leaving 15 bases of the junction unmatched. Germline CDR1 and CDR2: MNHEY and SMNVEV (reference sequence). The CDR3 runs 17 residues. CDR3 sequence (DNA): TGTGCCAGCAAACTCTTCTGGGACAGGGAAGGATCAGATACGCAGTATTTT. It specifies CASKLFWDREGSDTQYF.

CDR3 DNA sequence: TGTGCCAGCTCACCAGGGACAGGGGACCGCAATCAGCCCCAGCATTTT. Residues: CASSPGTGDRNQPQHF. The chain has TRBV18 and TRBJ1-5; TRBD1 matches at 10 bases. The CDR3 is made up of 16 amino acids. Looked up from germline, CDR1 is KGHSH and CDR2 is LQKENI. Germline trimming cut 2 bases from V and 2 bases from J; bases unmatched to any gene: 3.

A few counts support this clone. This chain uses TRBV5-4 with TRBJ2-3; TRBD2 might be the D (5 bases). The germline gives CDR1 SGHNT, CDR2 YYREEE (reference sequence). The V end was cut by 3 bases, the J end by 5 bases, with 16 bases between. The CDR3 totals 15 residues. The CDR3 nucleotides read TGTGCCAGCAGCTCCATTCCTTCGAGGGAAGATACGCAGTATTTT. This sequence encodes CASSSIPSREDTQYF.

This chain joins TRBV27 and TRBJ2-3; no clear D gene. There are 15 residues in the CDR3. Germline loops: CDR1 MNHEY, CDR2 SMNVEV (reference sequence). V lost 3 bases, J lost 7 bases, and 17 bases lay in between. CDR3 sequence (DNA): TGTGCCAGCAGTTTCAGTGAACAACTAAGTAATACGCAGTATTTT. As protein: CASSFSEQLSNTQYF.

This clone has a single count. The rearrangement uses TRBV6-1 and TRBJ2-3; D may be TRBD2 (5 bases). The CDR3 covers 13 residues. Germline-derived CDR1 and CDR2 are MNHNS and SASEGT. V was shortened by 7 bases and J by 4 bases, with 12 bases between the two germline ends. This CDR3 reads CASTGLAADTQYF. The CDR3 region has the DNA TGTGCCAGCACCGGTCTAGCTGCAGATACGCAGTATTTT.

The V gene is TRBV19, the J gene TRBJ2-1; tentatively, D is TRBD2 (6 bases). The CDR3 runs 16 residues. V lost 2 bases and J lost 7, with 18 bases in between. Germline CDR1 and CDR2: LNHDA and SQIVND (reference sequence). In nucleotides, the CDR3 is TGTGCCAGTAGTATAACGATGGCTAGCGTAAGGAATGAGCAGTTCTTC. Residues: CASSITMASVRNEQFF.